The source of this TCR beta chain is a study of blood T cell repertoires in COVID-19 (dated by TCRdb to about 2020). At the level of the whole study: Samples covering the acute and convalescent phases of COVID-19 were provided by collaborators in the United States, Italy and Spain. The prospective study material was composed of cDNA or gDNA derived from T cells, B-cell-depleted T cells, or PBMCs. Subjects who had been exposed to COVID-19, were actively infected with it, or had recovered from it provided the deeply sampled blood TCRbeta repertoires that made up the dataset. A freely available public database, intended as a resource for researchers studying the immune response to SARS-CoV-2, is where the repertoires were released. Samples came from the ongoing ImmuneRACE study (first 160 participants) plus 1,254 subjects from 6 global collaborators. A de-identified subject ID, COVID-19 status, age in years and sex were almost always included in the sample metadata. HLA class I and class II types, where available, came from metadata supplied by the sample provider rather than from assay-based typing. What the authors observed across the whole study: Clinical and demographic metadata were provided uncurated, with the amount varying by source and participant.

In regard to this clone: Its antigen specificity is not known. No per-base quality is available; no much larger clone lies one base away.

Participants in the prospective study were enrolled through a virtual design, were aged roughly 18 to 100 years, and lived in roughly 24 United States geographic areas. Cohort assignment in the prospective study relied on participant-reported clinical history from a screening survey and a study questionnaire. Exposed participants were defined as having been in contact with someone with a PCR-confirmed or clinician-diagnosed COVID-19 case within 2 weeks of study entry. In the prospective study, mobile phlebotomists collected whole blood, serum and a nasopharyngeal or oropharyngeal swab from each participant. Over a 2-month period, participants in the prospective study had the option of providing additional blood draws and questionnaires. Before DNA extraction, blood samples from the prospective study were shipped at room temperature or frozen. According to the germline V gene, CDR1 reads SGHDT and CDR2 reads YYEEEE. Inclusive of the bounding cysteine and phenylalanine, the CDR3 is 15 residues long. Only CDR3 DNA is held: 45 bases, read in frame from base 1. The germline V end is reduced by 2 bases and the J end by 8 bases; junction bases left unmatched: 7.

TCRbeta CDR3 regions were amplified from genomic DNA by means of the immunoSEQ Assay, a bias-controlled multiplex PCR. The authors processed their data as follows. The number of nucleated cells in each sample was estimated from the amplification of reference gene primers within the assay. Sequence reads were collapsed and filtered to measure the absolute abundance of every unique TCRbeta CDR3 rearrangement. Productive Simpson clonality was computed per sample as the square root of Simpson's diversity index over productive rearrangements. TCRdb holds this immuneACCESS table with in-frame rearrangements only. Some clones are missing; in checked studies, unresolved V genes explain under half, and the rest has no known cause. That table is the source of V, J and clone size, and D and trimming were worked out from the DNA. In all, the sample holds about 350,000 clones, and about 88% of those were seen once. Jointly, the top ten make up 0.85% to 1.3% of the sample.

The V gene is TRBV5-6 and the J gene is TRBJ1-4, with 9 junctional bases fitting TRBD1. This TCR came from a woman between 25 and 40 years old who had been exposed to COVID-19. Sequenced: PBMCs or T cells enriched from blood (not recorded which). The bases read TGTGCCAGCAGCTTAAGGGGACAGGGTGGCGAAAAACTGTTTTTT. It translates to CASSLRGQGGEKLFF.